Shown below are 26 T cell receptor beta chains from a single sample sequenced in a study of T cell changes during pregnancy in multiple sclerosis. Libraries were prepared by immunoSEQ multiplex PCR; TCRdb keeps only in-frame clonotypes and omits some of them. The profile covers 40,000 to 45,000 clones, with nearly 90% appearing a single time and approximately 0.92% taken by the ten largest. The material was CD4+ T cells from peripheral blood mononuclear cells, obtained after pregnancy. Source of these receptors: a female donor with multiple sclerosis, enrolled in a pregnancy study.

The chain recombines TRBV7-9 with TRBJ2-3; 9 nucleotides line up with TRBD1. The J segment lost 1 base and the V segment lost 6 bases, leaving 2 bases of the junction unmatched. The CDR3 totals 14 residues. From germline, CDR1 is SEHNR and CDR2 FQNEAQ (reference sequence). The CDR3 region has the DNA TGTGCCAGCAGTTGGACAGGGGGCACAGATACGCAGTATTTT. Translation gives CASSWTGGTDTQYF.

The chain uses TRBV5-4 and TRBJ2-7, with no clear D. Germline lookup yields CDR1 SGHNT and CDR2 YYREEE (reference sequence). The CDR3 totals 12 residues. V was shortened by 0 bases and J by 6 bases, with 7 bases between the two germline ends. CDR3 DNA: TGTGCCAGCAGCTTGGACCTGGCCGAGCAGTACTTC. Translated: CASSLDLAEQYF.

This chain links TRBV28 with TRBJ1-2, with D possibly matching TRBD1 (6 bases). The CDR3 consists of 13 residues. Trimming removed 6 bases from V and 5 bases from J, with 13 bases in between. Germline CDR1 MDHEN, CDR2 SYDVKM. CDR3: CASRPGQSYGYTF. The CDR3 nucleotides read TGTGCCAGCAGACCCGGACAGAGTTATGGCTACACCTTC.

The CDR3 coding sequence is TGTGCCAGCAGTGACAGGGGCTCTGGGGCCAACGTCCTGACTTTC. Amino acid sequence: CASSDRGSGANVLTF. The chain uses TRBV25-1 and TRBJ2-6, with D possibly being TRBD1 (6 bases). This CDR3 contains 15 residues. Germline CDR1 reads MGHDK; CDR2 reads SYGVNS. The V and J ends lost 3 bases and 0 bases respectively, with 6 bases between them.

This chain links TRBV28 with TRBJ1-4; TRBD1 matches 7 bases. The CDR3 runs 15 residues. In germline, CDR1 is MDHEN, CDR2 SYDVKM. Trimming removed 2 bases from V and 8 bases from J; junction bases left unmatched: 8. As DNA, the CDR3 is TGTGCCAGCAGTTTAGGTGACAGGGAGAACGAAAAACTGTTTTTT. This translates into CASSLGDRENEKLFF.

V and J are TRBV5-1 and TRBJ2-5, with 9 bases identical to TRBD1. Germline V lookup: CDR1 SGHRS, CDR2 YFSETQ. With V trimmed by 0 bases and J by 5 bases, 5 bases remained unmatched. The CDR3 has 15 amino acids. The DNA of the CDR3 is TGCGCCAGCAGCTTGGACTACAGGGGGCACGAGACCCAGTACTTC. It yields the protein CASSLDYRGHETQYF.

In its sample, this clone ranks as medium-sized (0.01 to 0.1%). At the DNA level, this CDR3 is encoded by other sequences in the same sample as well. J is TRBJ1-1 and V is TRBV7-3; maybe TRBD1 (5 bases). The CDR3 runs to 14 residues. Trimming took 0 bases from V and 3 from J, leaving 8 bases between them. CDR1 and CDR2 from the germline V gene are SGHTA and FQGTGA. The DNA of the CDR3 is TGTGCCAGCAGCTTAACAGGAGGGGACACTGAAGCTTTCTTT. As protein: CASSLTGGDTEAFF.

The J gene is TRBJ2-3, the V gene TRBV5-1; D remains ambiguous. Trimming removed 0 bases from V and 0 bases from J, with 5 bases in between. The CDR3 contains 14 residues. Germline V CDR1 and CDR2: SGHRS, YFSETQ. CDR3 residues: CASSLGISTDTQYF. For the CDR3, the DNA is TGCGCCAGCAGCTTGGGTATTAGCACAGATACGCAGTATTTT.

This clone came up once. The chain uses TRBV28 and TRBJ1-5; D remains ambiguous. Trimming cost V 7 bases and J 0 bases, with 25 bases left between them. The CDR3 sequence is 19 residues long. From germline, CDR1 is MDHEN and CDR2 SYDVKM. The CDR3 is CASTPMEGSRQHSNQPQHF. The CDR3 DNA reads as TGTGCCAGCACTCCAATGGAGGGTTCTCGGCAACATAGCAATCAGCCCCAGCATTTT.

This chain uses TRBV7-9 with TRBJ1-3; D not resolved. The V gene lost 8 bases and the J gene lost 2 bases, with 22 bases spanning the gap. The CDR3 spans 17 residues. Per germline, CDR1 SEHNR and CDR2 FQNEAQ (reference sequence). The CDR3 loop is CASSPGNSNRPGNTIYF. CDR3 DNA: TGTGCCAGCTCGCCGGGAAACAGTAATCGCCCTGGAAACACCATATATTTT.

The chain joins TRBV30 to TRBJ1-2; D call uncertain. Trimming removed 5 bases from V and 8 bases from J, with 12 bases in between. Germline-derived CDR1 and CDR2 are GTSNPN and SVGIG (reference sequence). This CDR3 comprises 11 residues. CDR3 loop: CAWSRLRGYTF. CDR3 bases: TGTGCCTGGTCGCGGCTCCGGGGCTACACCTTC.

This clone came up once. This sequence joins TRBV18 and TRBJ2-7; TRBD1 agrees at 9 bases. The CDR3 length is 16 residues. The V gene end was trimmed by 2 bases and the J gene end by 0 bases; junction bases not matched to a gene: 5. Germline lookup yields CDR1 KGHSH and CDR2 LQKENI. The DNA for the CDR3 is TGTGCCAGCTCACCATCCGACAGGGGGAGCTCCTACGAGCAGTACTTC. This gives the protein CASSPSDRGSSYEQYF.

V is TRBV7-9 and J is TRBJ2-6, with 7 bases identical to TRBD1. The CDR3 is 15 amino acids. V shed 5 bases, J shed 3 bases, and the junction held 4 bases outside the gene matches. Germline V gene data show CDR1 as SEHNR and CDR2 as FQNEAQ (reference sequence). The CDR3 protein is CASSHTGVGANVLTF. The CDR3 nucleotides read TGTGCCAGCAGCCATACAGGGGTTGGGGCCAACGTCCTGACTTTC.

This sequence joins TRBV9 and TRBJ2-7; 10 positions agree with TRBD1. Unmatched junction bases numbered 4, after V lost 4 bases and J lost 0 bases. CDR1 is SGDLS, CDR2 YYNGEE, per germline. The CDR3 totals 15 residues. Here the CDR3 DNA reads TGTGCCAGCAGCACGGGACAGGGGAGCTCCTACGAGCAGTACTTC. It codes for CASSTGQGSSYEQYF.

The chain couples TRBV7-2 to TRBJ2-3; TRBD2 matches at 10 bases. The V and J ends lost 0 bases and 6 bases, in that order; junction bases with no gene match: 9. Germline V gene data show CDR1 as SGHTA and CDR2 as FQGNSA. The CDR3 spans 17 residues. CDR3 DNA sequence: TGTGCCAGCAGCTTAGCCCCCCCAGCGGGGGGGCAGGATACGCAGTATTTT. Residues: CASSLAPPAGGQDTQYF. Based on the CDR3 plus reference TRBV7-2 and TRBJ2-3, the full variable domain is GAGVSQSPSNKVTEKGKDVELRCDPISGHTALYWYRQSLGQGLEFLIYFQGNSAPDKSGLPSDRFSAERTGGSVSTLTIQRTQQEDSAVYLCASSLAPPAGGQDTQYFGPGTRLTVL.

DNA of the CDR3: TGTGCCAGTAGTGAAACCTTCGAGACTGAAGCTTTCTTT. This codes for CASSETFETEAFF. The rearrangement joins TRBV19 to TRBJ1-1, with D hard to call. Between the trimmed V and J ends, which lost 5 bases and 5 bases, there was a span of 12 bases. The CDR3 is made up of 13 amino acids. Germline V gives CDR1 LNHDA, CDR2 SQIVND (reference sequence).

The chain links TRBV9 to TRBJ1-1, with D unclear. V was trimmed by 4 bases and J by 0 bases, leaving 10 bases between them. This CDR3 has 14 residues. CDR1 is SGDLS, CDR2 YYNGEE, per germline. CDR3 nucleotides: TGTGCCAGCAGCCCCACGGGGATGAACACTGAAGCTTTCTTT. Translation: CASSPTGMNTEAFF.

This clone was recorded once. V is TRBV5-6 and J is TRBJ2-1, with 7 bases aligning to TRBD1. Germline V lookup: CDR1 SGHDT, CDR2 YYEEEE. This CDR3 has 15 residues. V shed 2 bases and J 4 bases; nucleotides not matched to a gene: 6. The CDR3 sequence is CASSFGDSYYNEQFF. DNA for the CDR3: TGTGCCAGCAGCTTCGGGGACAGCTATTACAATGAGCAGTTCTTC.

V gene TRBV6-5 combines with J gene TRBJ1-2; perhaps TRBD1 as D (6 bases). The germline gives CDR1 MNHEY, CDR2 SVGAGI. Trimming took 6 bases from V and 3 from J, leaving 11 bases between them. The CDR3 sequence is 13 residues long. The CDR3 loop is CASSDGQHYGYTF. The CDR3 DNA reads as TGTGCCAGCAGCGATGGACAGCACTATGGCTACACCTTC.

This clone has a single count. The rearrangement joins TRBV2 to TRBJ1-1; 12 bases are shared with TRBD1. Per the germline V gene, CDR1 is SNHLY and CDR2 is FYNNEI. The CDR3 contains 14 residues. With 6 bases clipped from V and 4 bases from J, the junction kept 3 bases outside the gene matches. This CDR3 is CASRGQGASTEAFF. CDR3 nucleotides: TGTGCCAGCAGGGGACAGGGGGCGAGCACTGAAGCTTTCTTT.

This clone was detected a few times. This same CDR3 is encoded by further DNA sequences in the sample. The rearrangement uses TRBV30 and TRBJ1-5; D possibly corresponds to TRBD1 (6 bases). The germline V gene encodes CDR1 GTSNPN and CDR2 SVGIG (reference sequence). CDR3 length: 13 residues. Trimming cost V 0 bases and J 5 bases, with 8 bases left between them. The CDR3, as DNA: TGTGCCTGGAGTGTACAGGGAGATCAGCCCCAGCATTTT. Protein: CAWSVQGDQPQHF.

This chain joins TRBV9 and TRBJ2-1; 10 positions match TRBD1. This CDR3 contains 18 residues. Trimming took 0 bases from V and 2 from J; bases not matched to a gene: 8. From germline, CDR1 is SGDLS and CDR2 YYNGEE. The CDR3 loop is CASSVGTGGVGPYNEQFF. DNA for the CDR3: TGTGCCAGCAGCGTAGGGACAGGGGGGGTTGGGCCCTACAATGAGCAGTTCTTC.

This clone was found once. This rearrangement joins TRBV6-5 to TRBJ2-5; TRBD2 matches 9 bases. Germline CDR1 is MNHEY and CDR2 is SVGAGI. The length of the CDR3 is 13 residues. V was pared by 6 bases and J by 5 bases, with 4 bases of the junction left unmatched. The CDR3 sequence is CASRPSGGETQYF. For the CDR3, the DNA is TGTGCCAGCAGGCCCAGCGGGGGGGAGACCCAGTACTTC.

J is TRBJ2-1 and V is TRBV18; 11 bases are a match to TRBD2. J gave up 4 bases and V 6 bases, and 5 bases lay outside the gene matches. This CDR3 is 15 amino acids long. Germline CDR1 KGHSH, CDR2 LQKENI. The chain's CDR3 is CASSSGLAEYNEQFF. CDR3 DNA: TGTGCCAGCTCGTCGGGACTAGCGGAATACAATGAGCAGTTCTTC.

The V call is TRBV19, the J call TRBJ1-5; TRBD1 matches at 7 bases. The V gene's germline CDR1 is LNHDA and CDR2 SQIVND (reference sequence). The V segment lost 5 bases and the J segment 3 bases; nucleotides outside the gene matches: 7. This CDR3 has 15 amino acids. DNA for the CDR3: TGTGCCAGTAGTGATCGGAGGGGGCCCAATCAGCCCCAGCATTTT. This encodes CASSDRRGPNQPQHF. Full variable domain (missing parts from reference TRBV19 and TRBJ1-5): DGGITQSPKYLFRKEGQNVTLSCEQNLNHDAMYWYRQDPGQGLRLIYYSQIVNDFQKGDIAEGYSVSREKKESFPLTVTSAQKNPTAFYLCASSDRRGPNQPQHFGDGTRLSIL.

The rearrangement links TRBV28 to TRBJ2-7, with D unclear. Trimming left V 5 bases short and J 3 bases short, with 8 bases between. Germline CDR1 reads MDHEN; CDR2 reads SYDVKM. This CDR3 spans 12 amino acids. The CDR3 loop reads CASSLIGYEQYF. The DNA of the CDR3 is TGTGCCAGCAGTCTCATCGGCTACGAGCAGTACTTC. The full variable domain, in which reference TRBV28 and TRBJ2-7 provide the parts outside the CDR3, is DVKVTQSSRYLVKRTGEKVFLECVQDMDHENMFWYRQDPGLGLRLIYFSYDVKMKEKGDIPEGYSVSREKKERFSLILESASTNQTSMYLCASSLIGYEQYFGPGTRLTVT.